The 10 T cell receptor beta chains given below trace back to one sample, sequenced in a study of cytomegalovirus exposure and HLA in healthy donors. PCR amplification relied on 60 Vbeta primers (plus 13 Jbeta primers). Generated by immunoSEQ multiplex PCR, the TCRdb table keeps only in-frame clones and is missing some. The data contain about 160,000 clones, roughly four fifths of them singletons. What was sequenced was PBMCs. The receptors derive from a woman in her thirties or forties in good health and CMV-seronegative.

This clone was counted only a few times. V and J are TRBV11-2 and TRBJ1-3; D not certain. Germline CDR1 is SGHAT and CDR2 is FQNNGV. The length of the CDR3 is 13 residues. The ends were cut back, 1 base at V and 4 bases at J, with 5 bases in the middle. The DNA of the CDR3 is TGTGCCAGCAGCTTAGCGTTCGGAAACACCATATATTTT. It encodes CASSLAFGNTIYF.

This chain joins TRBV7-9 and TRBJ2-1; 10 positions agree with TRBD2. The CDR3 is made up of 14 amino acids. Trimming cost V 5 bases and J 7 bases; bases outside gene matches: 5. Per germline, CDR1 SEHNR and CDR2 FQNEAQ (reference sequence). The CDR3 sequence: CASSPTTSGNEQFF. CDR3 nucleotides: TGTGCCAGCAGCCCCACGACTAGCGGGAATGAGCAGTTCTTC.

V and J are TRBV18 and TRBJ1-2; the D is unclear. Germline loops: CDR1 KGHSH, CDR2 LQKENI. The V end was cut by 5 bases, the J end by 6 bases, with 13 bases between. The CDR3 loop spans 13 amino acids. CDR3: CASSGTDRNGYTF. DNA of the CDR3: TGTGCCAGCTCAGGAACAGATAGAAATGGCTACACCTTC.

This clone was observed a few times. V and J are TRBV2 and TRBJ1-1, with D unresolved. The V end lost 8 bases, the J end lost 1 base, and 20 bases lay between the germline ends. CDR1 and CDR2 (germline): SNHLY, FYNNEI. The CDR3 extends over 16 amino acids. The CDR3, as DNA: TGTGCCAGCGGCGAACAATCGGGAATCTCGAACACTGAAGCTTTCTTT. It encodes CASGEQSGISNTEAFF.

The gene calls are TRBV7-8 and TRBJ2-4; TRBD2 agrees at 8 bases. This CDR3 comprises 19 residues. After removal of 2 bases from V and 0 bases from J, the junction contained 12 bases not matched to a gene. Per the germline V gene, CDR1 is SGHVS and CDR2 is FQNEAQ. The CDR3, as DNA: TGTGCCAGCAGCTTACTTGGCAGCGGGAGCAATGCAGCCAAAAACATTCAGTACTTC. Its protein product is CASSLLGSGSNAAKNIQYF.

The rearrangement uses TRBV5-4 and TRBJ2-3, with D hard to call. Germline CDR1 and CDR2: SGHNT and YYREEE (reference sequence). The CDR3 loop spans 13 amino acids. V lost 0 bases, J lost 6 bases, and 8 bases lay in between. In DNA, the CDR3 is TGTGCCAGCAGCTTGGGGGCCACGGATACGCAGTATTTT. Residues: CASSLGATDTQYF.

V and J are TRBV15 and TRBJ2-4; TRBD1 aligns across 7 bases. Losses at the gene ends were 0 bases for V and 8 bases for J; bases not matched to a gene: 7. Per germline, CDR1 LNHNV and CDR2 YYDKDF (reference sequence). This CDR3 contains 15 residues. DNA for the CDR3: TGTGCCACCAGCAGAGAGAAAGGTCAGGGGGACATTCAGTACTTC. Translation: CATSREKGQGDIQYF. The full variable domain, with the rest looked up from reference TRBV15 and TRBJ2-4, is DAMVIQNPRYQVTQFGKPVTLSCSQTLNHNVMYWYQQKSSQAPKLLFHYYDKDFNNEADTPDNFQSRRPNTSFCFLDIRSPGLGDTAMYLCATSREKGQGDIQYFGAGTRLSVL.

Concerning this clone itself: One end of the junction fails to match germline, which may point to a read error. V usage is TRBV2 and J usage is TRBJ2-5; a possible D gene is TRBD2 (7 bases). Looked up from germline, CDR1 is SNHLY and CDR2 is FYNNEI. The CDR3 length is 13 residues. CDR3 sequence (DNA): TGTGCCAGCCGTGAGGGGGGGTTAGAGACCCAGTACTTC. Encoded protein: CASREGGLETQYF.

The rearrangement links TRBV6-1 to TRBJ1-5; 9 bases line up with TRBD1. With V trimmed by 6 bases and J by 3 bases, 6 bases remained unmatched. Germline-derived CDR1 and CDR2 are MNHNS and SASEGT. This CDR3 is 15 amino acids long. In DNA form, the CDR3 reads TGTGCCAGCAGAGGGACAGGGCAGCTCAATCAGCCCCAGCATTTT. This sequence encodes CASRGTGQLNQPQHF.

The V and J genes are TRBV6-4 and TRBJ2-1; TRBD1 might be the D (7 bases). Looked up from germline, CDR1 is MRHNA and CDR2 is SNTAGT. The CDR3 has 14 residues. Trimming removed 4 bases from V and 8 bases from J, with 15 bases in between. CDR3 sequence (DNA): TGTGCCAGCAGTGTTCAGGGGGGCTCGGATGAGCAGTTCTTC. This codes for CASSVQGGSDEQFF.